The present entry profiles one TCR beta chain with its context. What it binds is unknown. The CDR3 is 16 amino acids. Trimming at V came to 2 bases and at J to 3 bases, leaving 5 bases not matched to a gene. CDR1 is LNHDA and CDR2 is SQIVND in the germline V gene (reference sequence). TCRdb independently ran MiXCR on the reads; one entry per CDR3 protein. The sample holds about 68,000 distinct CDR3 sequences; roughly three fifths are singletons and the top ten take about 7.3%. This specimen comes from a study of type 1 regulatory T cells. The sequence was collected from a human donor in good health. This chain joins TRBV19 and TRBJ2-3; 10 bases line up with TRBD2. The sample comprised cultured T cells, either the whole culture or a sorted T cell fraction (not recorded which). Subset meaning: Tr1-enriched cell product generated in vitro against host alloantigens. The CDR3, as DNA: TGTGCCAGTAGTATATGGACTAGCGGAGAAACAGATACGCAGTATTTT. This translates into CASSIWTSGETDTQYF.